These T cell receptor beta chains were read from a single sample in a study of blood T cell repertoires in COVID-19. TCRdb's table, derived via immunoSEQ multiplex PCR, lists solely in-frame clones and lacks some. The repertoire includes 150,000 to 200,000 clones, 88% of them detected once, and roughly 5.6% sits in the top ten. The sequenced material came from peripheral blood. The receptors were gathered from a man in his forties with active or convalescent COVID-19. The CDR3 runs from the conserved cysteine through the conserved F or W. D genes are given only for firm matches. Expanded clones are given a class, and other clones once, few, many or no size at all.

cdr3_aa | cdr3_nt | v_call | d_call | clone_size | j_call
CASSEFDREVEQYF | TGCGCCAGCAGTGAATTCGACAGGGAGGTCGAGCAGTACTTC | TRBV10-1 | . | . | TRBJ2-7
CASSQEVSRTNYGYTF | TGTGCCAGCAGCCAAGAAGTTAGCAGAACTAACTATGGCTACACCTTC | TRBV14 | . | . | TRBJ1-2
CASSLPVDSYEQYF | TGTGCCAGCAGTTTACCGGTAGACTCCTACGAGCAGTACTTC | TRBV27 | . | . | TRBJ2-7
CASSREDGYGYTF | TGTGCCAGCTCCAGGGAAGATGGCTATGGCTACACCTTC | TRBV18 | . | . | TRBJ1-2
CASSLGLAGGYEQYF | TGTGCCAGCAGCCTGGGACTAGCGGGAGGGTACGAGCAGTACTTC | TRBV5-4 | TRBD2 | . | TRBJ2-7
CASSVDTGSYEKLFF | TGTGCCAGCAGTGTAGATACGGGGAGTTATGAAAAACTGTTTTTT | TRBV2 | . | . | TRBJ1-4
CASSSIAGGGEQYF | TGTGCCAGCAGCTCCATAGCGGGAGGAGGAGAGCAGTACTTC | TRBV11-2 | TRBD2 | . | TRBJ2-7
CASSLVSLTDSNQPQHF | TGTGCCAGCAGCTTAGTATCCCTGACAGATAGCAATCAGCCCCAGCATTTT | TRBV7-2 | . | once | TRBJ1-5
CASTGGTAYGYTF | TGTGCCAGCACCGGAGGGACAGCCTATGGCTACACCTTC | TRBV28 | TRBD1 | . | TRBJ1-2
CAWSQGAKGQPQHF | TGTGCCTGGAGTCAGGGGGCGAAAGGTCAGCCCCAGCATTTT | TRBV30 | TRBD1 | . | TRBJ1-5
CASSYGLAGGRNEQFF | TGTGCCAGCAGCTATGGACTAGCGGGGGGACGCAATGAGCAGTTCTTC | TRBV9 | TRBD2 | . | TRBJ2-1
CASSEARGVGQPQHF | TGTGCCAGCAGTGAAGCTCGCGGGGTTGGGCAGCCCCAGCATTTT | TRBV6-1 | . | . | TRBJ1-5
CASSIGQGTDTQYF | TGTGCCAGTAGTATAGGACAGGGGACAGATACGCAGTATTTT | TRBV19 | TRBD1 | . | TRBJ2-3
CASSYSVGQGTSYGYTF | TGTGCCAGCAGTTACTCGGTAGGACAGGGGACGTCCTATGGCTACACCTTC | TRBV6-2/TRBV6-3 | TRBD1 | . | TRBJ1-2
CASSPIPAETQYF | TGTGCCAGCAGCCCCATCCCAGCGGAGACCCAGTACTTC | TRBV9 | . | . | TRBJ2-5